This T cell receptor beta chain was captured by sequencing in a study of blood T cell repertoires in COVID-19. About the research overall: Samples of COVID-19 (acute and convalescent) were obtained from the United States, Italy and Spain. Sample material is recorded as cDNA or gDNA derived from T cells, B-cell-depleted T cells, or PBMCs.

Authors' processing steps: Estimated nucleated cell counts came from reference gene primer amplification. The data were produced by immunoSEQ multiplex PCR, yet TCRdb's version contains in-frame clones alone and is incomplete. V and J calls and clone size come straight from that table; D and trimming were deduced from the DNA. The table records 200,000 to 300,000 clones, around 86% of them present only once. The receptor was derived from a man of 80 years or more with acute or convalescent COVID-19. Material for sequencing was peripheral blood.

The CDR3 sequence: CATKREAQETQYF. DNA of the CDR3: TGTGCCACCAAGAGGGAGGCTCAAGAGACCCAGTACTTC. The chain joins TRBV10-3 to TRBJ2-5; D might be TRBD2 (6 bases). Trimming pared 10 bases from V and 2 bases from J, leaving 14 bases between. The CDR3 loop spans 13 amino acids. The V gene's germline CDR1 is ENHRY and CDR2 SYGVKD.